This T cell receptor (beta chain) was profiled in a study of regulatory T cells in long-lasting Graves disease. There are 13 residues in the CDR3. Germline CDR1 and CDR2: MNHNS and SASEGT. The V gene end was trimmed by 6 bases and the J gene end by 6 bases; junction bases not matched to a gene: 5. This clonotype has ten or more counts. The target antigen is unknown. Combining iRepertoire HTBI primers with Arm-PCR of CDR3 regions, the authors built TCR beta libraries. Original processing methods: Sequenced samples collectively carried roughly 60 TRBV and 14 TRBJ segments. In TCRdb, the multiplex PCR reads were re-called with MiXCR into one record per CDR3 protein. For this entry, the V and J calls and clone size follow TCRdb and not the study's own pipeline. The table includes about 420,000 distinct CDR3 sequences, 23% detected once. Time point described: persistent/refractory GD, antithyroid drugs over 5 years with positive TRAb. From RNA extracted from PBMCs, the TCR library was made.

Findings of the study overall: Lower TCR diversity characterized persistent Graves' patients relative to newly diagnosed patients. Persistent disease showed a preference for TRBV28, TRBJ1-2 and TRBJ2-5. Shared public clonotypes totalled about 2,600 in persistent patients, compared with roughly 970 in new patients.

This sequence joins TRBV6-1 and TRBJ1-5; 7 bases match TRBD1. This material consisted of peripheral blood mononuclear cells (PBMCs), taken when the disease was refractory, from a patient treated with antithyroid drugs. The receptor was isolated from a female donor with Graves disease. The CDR3: CASRSTGPQPQHF. The DNA of the CDR3 is TGTGCCAGCAGGTCGACAGGGCCTCAGCCCCAGCATTTT.